The 9 T cell receptor beta chains in this list originate from one sample, sequenced in a study of preoperative IRX-2 immunotherapy in early breast cancer. Stated treatment: preoperative locoregional IRX-2 cytokine immunotherapy. TCRdb's table, derived via immunoSEQ multiplex PCR, lists solely in-frame clones and lacks some. The profile shows around 28,000 clones, roughly 89% of them singletons. This material was obtained from a patient treated with IRX-2 immunotherapy. The origin of the receptors is a human donor with breast cancer.

The CDR3 is CASSLEGSPSGANVLTF. The CDR3 coding sequence is TGTGCCAGCAGTTTGGAAGGCAGTCCCTCTGGGGCCAACGTCCTGACTTTC. This chain uses TRBV28 with TRBJ2-6; D gene uncertain. Deletions cut 3 bases from V and 0 bases from J, with 12 bases between. The germline V gene encodes CDR1 MDHEN and CDR2 SYDVKM. This CDR3 is built from 17 residues.

In this sample, this clone turned up once. The V and J genes are TRBV18 and TRBJ2-5; D perhaps matches TRBD2 (6 bases). V was clipped by 3 bases and J by 5 bases, with 10 bases between them. The V gene's germline CDR1 is KGHSH and CDR2 LQKENI. The CDR3 is 13 amino acids. CDR3 amino acids: CASSPSGSETQYF. The CDR3 coding sequence is TGTGCCAGCTCACCGTCCGGGAGTGAGACCCAGTACTTC.

The rearrangement joins TRBV30 to TRBJ2-7; 7 bases map to TRBD1. CDR1 is GTSNPN, CDR2 SVGIG, per germline (reference sequence). There are 15 residues in the CDR3. V trimming: 4 bases; J trimming: 3 bases; junction bases outside the gene matches: 12. CDR3 sequence reads: CAWTKPRQGDYEQYF. DNA of the CDR3: TGTGCCTGGACCAAACCCCGACAGGGAGACTACGAGCAGTACTTC.

The chain carries TRBV4-3 and TRBJ2-2; 7 bases are a match to TRBD1. With V trimmed by 0 bases and J by 9 bases, 10 bases remained unmatched. The CDR3 runs to 16 residues. Germline lookup yields CDR1 LGHNA and CDR2 YSLEER. CDR3 nucleotides: TGCGCCAGCAGCCAAGAGACAGGGCTATCCCACCGGGAGCTGTTTTTT. Encoded protein: CASSQETGLSHRELFF.

The chain combines TRBV19 with TRBJ2-1; no clear D gene. Germline V CDR1 and CDR2: LNHDA, SQIVND (reference sequence). The CDR3 totals 12 residues. Trimming stripped 8 bases from V and 0 bases from J, with 5 bases between. The chain's CDR3 is CASGVSYNEQFF. For the CDR3, the DNA is TGTGCCAGTGGCGTCTCCTACAATGAGCAGTTCTTC.

The V and J genes are TRBV5-1 and TRBJ2-5; D may be TRBD1 (6 bases). Deletions cut 3 bases from V and 2 bases from J, with 14 bases between. The CDR3 runs 15 residues. Germline CDR1 reads SGHRS; CDR2 reads YFSETQ. The DNA of the CDR3 is TGCGCCAGCAGCTGGGTCGGGGACATACAAGAGACCCAGTACTTC. Its translation: CASSWVGDIQETQYF.

The chain is built from TRBV7-2 and TRBJ2-3; TRBD1 might be the D (6 bases). Trimming removed 1 base at V and 6 bases at J, with 11 bases between. The CDR3 length is 14 residues. The germline V gene encodes CDR1 SGHTA and CDR2 FQGNSA. Here the CDR3 DNA reads TGTGCCAGCAGCTTAGTAGAAGGGGGTGATACGCAGTATTTT. Translation gives CASSLVEGGDTQYF. The entire variable domain, with the rest obtained from reference TRBV7-2 and TRBJ2-3, is as follows: GAGVSQSPSNKVTEKGKDVELRCDPISGHTALYWYRQSLGQGLEFLIYFQGNSAPDKSGLPSDRFSAERTGGSVSTLTIQRTQQEDSAVYLCASSLVEGGDTQYFGPGTRLTVL.

The rearrangement links TRBV6-5 to TRBJ1-1; D ambiguous. V shed 6 bases and J shed 1 base, with 9 bases lying between them. Germline V lookup: CDR1 MNHEY, CDR2 SVGAGI. This CDR3 has 13 residues. CDR3 DNA: TGTGCCAGCAGACCGGGCCCGAACACTGAAGCTTTCTTT. Its protein product is CASRPGPNTEAFF.

The V gene is TRBV18, the J gene TRBJ2-1; D uncertain. CDR3 size: 16 residues. Between the trimmed V and J ends, which lost 4 bases and 9 bases, there was a span of 22 bases. The V gene's germline CDR1 is KGHSH and CDR2 LQKENI. The CDR3 sequence: CASSQRDGIVTGEQFF. CDR3 DNA sequence: TGTGCCAGCTCACAGCGAGATGGTATCGTTACCGGTGAGCAGTTCTTC.